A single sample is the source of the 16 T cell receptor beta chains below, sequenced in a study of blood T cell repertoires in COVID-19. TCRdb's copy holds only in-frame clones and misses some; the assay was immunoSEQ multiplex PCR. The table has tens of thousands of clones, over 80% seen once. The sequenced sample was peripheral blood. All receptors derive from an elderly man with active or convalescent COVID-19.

The CDR3 nucleotides are TGTGCCAGCAGCCCGTTAATAGCGGGGGAGCAGTACTTC. Translated, it gives CASSPLIAGEQYF. The chain recombines TRBV3-1 (or the pseudogene TRBV3-2) with TRBJ2-7, with 8 bases aligning to TRBD2. The CDR3 is 13 residues long. The ends lost 4 bases at V and 7 bases at J; junction bases unmatched: 6. CDR1 LGHDT and CDR2 YNNKEL come from the germline V gene (reference sequence).

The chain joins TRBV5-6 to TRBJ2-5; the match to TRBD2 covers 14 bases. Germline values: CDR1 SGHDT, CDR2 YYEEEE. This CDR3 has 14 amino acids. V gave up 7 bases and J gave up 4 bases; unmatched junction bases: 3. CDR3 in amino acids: CASRGLAGGETQYF. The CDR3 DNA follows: TGTGCCAGCCGCGGACTAGCGGGAGGAGAGACCCAGTACTTC. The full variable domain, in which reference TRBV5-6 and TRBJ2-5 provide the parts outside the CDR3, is DAGVTQSPTHLIKTRGQQVTLRCSPKSGHDTVSWYQQALGQGPQFIFQYYEEEERQRGNFPDRFSGHQFPNYSSELNVNALLLGDSALYLCASRGLAGGETQYFGPGTRLLVL.

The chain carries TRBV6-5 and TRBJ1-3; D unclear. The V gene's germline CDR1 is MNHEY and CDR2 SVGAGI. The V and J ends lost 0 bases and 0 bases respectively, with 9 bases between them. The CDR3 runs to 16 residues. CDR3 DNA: TGTGCCAGCAGTTACTCCTCCGGGATCTCTGGAAACACCATATATTTT. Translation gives CASSYSSGISGNTIYF.

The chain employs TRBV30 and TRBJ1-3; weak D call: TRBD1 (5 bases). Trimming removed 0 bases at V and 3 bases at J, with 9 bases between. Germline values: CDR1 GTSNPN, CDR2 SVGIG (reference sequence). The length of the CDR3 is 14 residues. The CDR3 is CAWSVGGRGNTIYF. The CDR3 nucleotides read TGTGCCTGGAGTGTGGGGGGTCGTGGAAACACCATATATTTT.

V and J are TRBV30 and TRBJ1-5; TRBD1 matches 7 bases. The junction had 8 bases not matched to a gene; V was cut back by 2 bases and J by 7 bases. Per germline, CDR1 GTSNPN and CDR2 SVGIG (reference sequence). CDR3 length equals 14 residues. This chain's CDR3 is CAWSTTTGNQPQHF. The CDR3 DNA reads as TGTGCCTGGAGTACGACGACAGGGAACCAGCCCCAGCATTTT.

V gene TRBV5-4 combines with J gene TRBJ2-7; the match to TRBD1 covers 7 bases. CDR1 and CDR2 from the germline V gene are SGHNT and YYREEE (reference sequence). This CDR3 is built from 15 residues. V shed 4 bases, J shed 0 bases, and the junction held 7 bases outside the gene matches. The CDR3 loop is CASSPGGVLSYEQYF. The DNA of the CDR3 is TGTGCCAGCAGCCCAGGGGGTGTTCTCTCCTACGAGCAGTACTTC. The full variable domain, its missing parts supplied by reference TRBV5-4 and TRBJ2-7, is ETGVTQSPTHLIKTRGQQVTLRCSSQSGHNTVSWYQQALGQGPQFIFQYYREEENGRGNFPPRFSGLQFPNYSSELNVNALELDDSALYLCASSPGGVLSYEQYFGPGTRLTVT.

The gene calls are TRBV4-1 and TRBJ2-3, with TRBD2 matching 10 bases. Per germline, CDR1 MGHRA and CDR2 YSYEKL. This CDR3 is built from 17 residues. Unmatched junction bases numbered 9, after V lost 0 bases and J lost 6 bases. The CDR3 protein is CASSQESLAGLRDTQYF. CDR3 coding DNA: TGCGCCAGCAGCCAAGAATCACTAGCGGGGCTTCGGGATACGCAGTATTTT.

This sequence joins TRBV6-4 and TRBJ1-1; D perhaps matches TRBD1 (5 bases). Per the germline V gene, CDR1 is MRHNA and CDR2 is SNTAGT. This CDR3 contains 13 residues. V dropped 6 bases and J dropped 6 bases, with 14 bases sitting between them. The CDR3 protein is CASSRDSISEAFF. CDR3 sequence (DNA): TGTGCCAGCAGCCGGGACTCCATTTCTGAAGCTTTCTTT.

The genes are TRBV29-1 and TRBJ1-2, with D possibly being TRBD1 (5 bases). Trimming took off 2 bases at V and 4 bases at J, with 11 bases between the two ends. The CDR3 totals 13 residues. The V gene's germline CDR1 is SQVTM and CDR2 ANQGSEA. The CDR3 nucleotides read TGCAGCGTTGAATCGGCAGGGCTCTATGGCTACACCTTC. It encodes CSVESAGLYGYTF.

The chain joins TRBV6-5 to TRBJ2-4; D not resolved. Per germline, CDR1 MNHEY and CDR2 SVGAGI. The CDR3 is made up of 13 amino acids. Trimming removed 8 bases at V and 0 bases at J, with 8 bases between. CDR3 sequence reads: CASATGAKNIQYF. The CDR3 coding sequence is TGTGCCAGCGCAACGGGAGCCAAAAACATTCAGTACTTC.

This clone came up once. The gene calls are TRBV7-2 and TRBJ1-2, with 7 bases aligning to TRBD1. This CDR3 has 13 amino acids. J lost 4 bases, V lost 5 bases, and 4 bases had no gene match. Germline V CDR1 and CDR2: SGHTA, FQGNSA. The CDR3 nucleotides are TGTGCCAGCAGCGCCGGGACAGCCTATGGCTACACCTTC. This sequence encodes CASSAGTAYGYTF.

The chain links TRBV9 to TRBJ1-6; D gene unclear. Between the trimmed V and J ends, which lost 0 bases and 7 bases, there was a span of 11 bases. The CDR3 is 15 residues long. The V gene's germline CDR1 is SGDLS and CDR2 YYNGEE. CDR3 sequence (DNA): TGTGCCAGCAGCGTAGAGGTAGGAGTGAATTCACCCCTCCACTTT. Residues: CASSVEVGVNSPLHF.

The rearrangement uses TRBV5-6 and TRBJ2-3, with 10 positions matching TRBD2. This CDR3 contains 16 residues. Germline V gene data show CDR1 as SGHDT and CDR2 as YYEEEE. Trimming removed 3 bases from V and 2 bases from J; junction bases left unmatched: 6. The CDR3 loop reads CASSSLAGTITDTQYF. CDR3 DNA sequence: TGTGCCAGCAGCTCACTAGCGGGAACTATCACAGATACGCAGTATTTT.

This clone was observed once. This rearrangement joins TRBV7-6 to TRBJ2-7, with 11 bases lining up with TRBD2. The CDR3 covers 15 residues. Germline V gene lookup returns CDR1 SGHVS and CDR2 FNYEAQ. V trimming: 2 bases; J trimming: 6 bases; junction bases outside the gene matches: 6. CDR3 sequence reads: CASSLLASGGSEQYF. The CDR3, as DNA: TGTGCCAGCAGCTTACTAGCTAGCGGGGGGAGCGAGCAGTACTTC.

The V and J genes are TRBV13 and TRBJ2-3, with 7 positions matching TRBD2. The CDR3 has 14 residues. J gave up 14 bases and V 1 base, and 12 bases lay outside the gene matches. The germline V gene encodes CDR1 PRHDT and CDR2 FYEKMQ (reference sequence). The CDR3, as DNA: TGTGCCAGCAGCTTAGTGCGGCGGGAGTCAAGGGTGTATTTT. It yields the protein CASSLVRRESRVYF.

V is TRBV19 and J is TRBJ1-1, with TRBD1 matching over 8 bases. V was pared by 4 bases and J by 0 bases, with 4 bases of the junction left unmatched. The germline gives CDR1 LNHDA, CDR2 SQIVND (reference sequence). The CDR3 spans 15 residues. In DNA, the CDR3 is TGTGCCAGTAGTACCCGACAGGGGTTGAACACTGAAGCTTTCTTT. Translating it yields CASSTRQGLNTEAFF.